The 8 T cell receptor beta chains below were found in one sample sequenced in a study of spatial heterogeneity in lung cancer. Study results and caveats: Tumoral mutation counts were tracked by counts of expanded intratumoral alpha and beta TCRs.

Using its own MiXCR run on the 5' RACE reads, TCRdb lists one record per CDR3 protein. The sample records 5,200 or so distinct CDR3 sequences, approximately 12% being singletons. No cognate antigen is known for these TCRs. Described time point: sample taken at primary tumor resection. Specimen: lung tumor tissue, collected at surgery. These receptors were collected from a male donor with early-stage non-small cell lung cancer.

This clonotype is medium-sized (0.01 to 0.1%). The chain carries TRBV4-3 and TRBJ1-4, with 10 bases fitting TRBD1. This CDR3 region has 19 residues. The J segment lost 7 bases and the V segment lost 4 bases, leaving 18 bases of the junction unmatched. In germline, CDR1 is LGHNA, CDR2 YSLEER. CDR3 sequence reads: CASSPRSRAGTGDFEKLFF. In nucleotides, the CDR3 is TGCGCCAGCAGCCCCAGGAGCAGGGCCGGGACAGGGGACTTTGAAAAACTGTTTTTT.

This clonotype was seen at least ten times. The chain couples TRBV19 to TRBJ2-5; D tentatively fits TRBD1 or TRBD2 (6 bases each). The V end was cut by 5 bases, the J end by 5 bases, with 15 bases between. The CDR3 spans 14 residues. CDR1 and CDR2 from the germline V gene are LNHDA and SQIVND (reference sequence). CDR3 nucleotides: TGTGCCAGTAGTCCCGGGGGCAGCCAGGAGACCCAGTACTTC. As protein: CASSPGGSQETQYF.

This rearrangement joins TRBV27 to TRBJ2-7; TRBD1 might be the D (6 bases). Germline CDR1 and CDR2: MNHEY and SMNVEV (reference sequence). The CDR3 spans 13 residues. V shed 1 base and J shed 9 bases, with 13 bases lying between them. Here the CDR3 DNA reads TGTGCCAGCAGTTTATTCTTCGGGGACACGCAGTACTTC. Translated: CASSLFFGDTQYF.

Within the sample, this clonotype is medium-sized (0.01 to 0.1%). This chain links TRBV11-3 with TRBJ2-5, with 7 positions matching TRBD2. Unmatched junction bases numbered 10, after V lost 4 bases and J lost 5 bases. The CDR3 totals 15 residues. CDR1 is SGHNT, CDR2 YENEEA, per germline. CDR3 sequence reads: CASSSLSGSGETQYF. The CDR3 DNA is TGTGCCAGCAGCTCCCTTAGCGGGTCTGGGGAGACCCAGTACTTC.

This chain connects TRBV12-3 or TRBV12-4 to TRBJ1-1; D call uncertain. Deletions cut 5 bases from V and 9 bases from J, with 19 bases between. CDR3 size: 14 residues. The CDR3 reads CASSRFGEAKKAFF. The CDR3 DNA sequence: TGTGCCAGCAGTCGCTTTGGGGAAGCAAAAAAAGCTTTCTTT.

This chain joins TRBV4-2 and TRBJ2-3; weak D call: TRBD1 (6 bases). Trimming pared 0 bases from V and 1 base from J, leaving 11 bases between. Germline CDR1 and CDR2: LGHNA and YNFKEQ. This CDR3 spans 16 amino acids. In nucleotides, the CDR3 is TGTGCCAGCAGCCAAGATTTGGGGGCAGGCACAGATACGCAGTATTTT. It yields the protein CASSQDLGAGTDTQYF.

Concerning this clonotype: One end of the junction fails to match germline, which may point to a read error. The V gene is TRBV6-1, the J gene TRBJ2-1; 11 nucleotides align to TRBD2. Germline CDR1 reads MNHNS; CDR2 reads SASEGT. This CDR3 contains 15 residues. CDR3 residues: CASSEAASGRNGQFF. CDR3 nucleotides: TGTGCCAGCAGTGAAGCGGCTAGCGGGAGGAATGGGCAGTTCTTC.

The chain couples TRBV11-2 to TRBJ1-1; D is uncertain. Trimming shortened V by 5 bases and J by 1 base, and 14 bases separated the two germline ends. The CDR3 spans 15 residues. Germline V gene sequence: CDR1 SGHAT, CDR2 FQNNGV. The CDR3 loop is CASSLEGRQNTEAFF. Written as DNA, the CDR3 is TGTGCCAGCAGCCTGGAAGGACGGCAGAACACTGAAGCTTTCTTT. The variable domain in full, with the rest retrieved from reference TRBV11-2 and TRBJ1-1, is EAGVAQSPRYKIIEKRQSVAFWCNPISGHATLYWYQQILGQGPKLLIQFQNNGVVDDSQLPKDRFSAERLKGVDSTLKIQPAKLEDSAVYLCASSLEGRQNTEAFFGQGTRLTVV.